This T cell receptor beta chain originates from a study of post-analysis software for immune sequencing data. Background on the study: The disease courses spanned relapsing-remitting, secondary progressive and progressive-relapsing forms of multiple sclerosis. General study points: Controls showed lower frequencies than patients for roughly five TRBV segments, and TRBV5-6, TRBV5-1 and TRBV20-1 were among these. For normalized Chao1 diversity, multiple sclerosis patients scored significantly lower than controls did.

On this clonotype: Its matching antigen is unknown.

The CDR3 consists of 18 residues. The J segment lost 2 bases and the V segment lost 1 base, leaving 13 bases of the junction unmatched. Germline V gene sequence: CDR1 SGHVS, CDR2 FQNEAQ. TCR beta cDNA libraries had unique molecular identifiers. Out of 1 to 10 million T cells, a few hundred thousand cDNA molecules were generated. TCRdb ran MiXCR on the PCR reads and lists one entry per CDR3 protein. The sample shows about 820,000 distinct CDR3 sequences, 53% of them seen only once. Sequences were obtained from blood. The TCR sequence derives from a girl aged 5-17 years with multiple sclerosis. The chain carries TRBV7-8 and TRBJ1-2, with 7 bases that match TRBD1. The CDR3 sequence: CASSLGQRTGPLNYGYTF. The CDR3 coding sequence is TGTGCCAGCAGCTTAGGACAACGGACAGGACCTCTAAACTATGGCTACACCTTC.